The TCR beta chain described here comes from a study of neurological immune-mediated disorders. V was pared by 4 bases and J by 8 bases, with 20 bases between. There are 14 residues in the CDR3. From germline, CDR1 is SQVTM and CDR2 ANQGSEA. This clonotype was seen at least ten times. A 10-nucleotide random UMI tagged transcripts in template-switch 5'RACE cDNA synthesis. One entry per CDR3 protein results from TCRdb running MiXCR on the 5' RACE reads. The sample records 20,000 or so distinct CDR3 sequences, roughly 2.7% being singletons. The source is a woman aged 18 to 35 with multiple sclerosis. Sample: PBMCs. This chain connects TRBV29-1 to TRBJ1-1; D not certain. The CDR3 DNA reads as TGCAGCGTTGGCGGCTATAGTCCGTTTTCCGAAGCTTTCTTT. Amino acids: CSVGGYSPFSEAFF.